The 14 T cell receptor beta chains below come from one sample, sequenced in a study of glioma-infiltrating T cells. The iRepertoire nested amplicon-rescue multiplex PCR amplified TCR alpha and beta CDR3s from RNA. MiXCR, applied by TCRdb to the multiplex PCR reads, yields one record per CDR3 protein. The data contain tens of thousands of distinct CDR3 sequences, 20% to 25% of them seen just once; the ten biggest clones take up around 7%. Input material: glioma tissue, nonneoplastic brain tissue, or PBMCs (not recorded which). These TCRs come from a human donor with low-grade glioma or glioblastoma, undergoing nonglioma brain surgery, or in good health (not recorded which).

This clonotype was observed many times. The V gene is TRBV20-1, the J gene TRBJ2-7, with 7 bases aligning to TRBD2. V lost 0 bases to trimming and J lost 0 bases; unmatched junction nucleotides: 5. Germline-derived CDR1 and CDR2 are DFQATT and SNEGSKA (reference sequence). This CDR3 region has 15 residues. The CDR3 bases are TGCAGTGCTAGAGATGGGGGGGGTAGCTCCTACGAGCAGTACTTC. Translation gives CSARDGGGSSYEQYF.

The table lists this clonotype with many counts. This rearrangement joins TRBV7-2 to TRBJ1-4; TRBD1 aligns across 8 bases. CDR3 size: 14 residues. J gave up 8 bases and V 5 bases, and 7 bases lay outside the gene matches. Germline CDR1 and CDR2: SGHTA and FQGNSA. The CDR3 spells CASSLGQGGEKLFF. In nucleotides, the CDR3 is TGTGCCAGCAGCCTCGGACAGGGCGGCGAAAAACTGTTTTTT.

This clonotype was picked up many times. This chain links TRBV6-2 or TRBV6-3 with TRBJ1-3, with D perhaps matching TRBD1 (6 bases). This CDR3 has 14 residues. V gave up 6 bases and J gave up 2 bases, with 11 bases separating them. CDR1 MNHEY and CDR2 SVGEGT come from the germline V gene. In nucleotides, the CDR3 is TGTGCCAGCAGCCGAACAGGGACTGGAAACACCATATATTTT. This codes for CASSRTGTGNTIYF.

This clonotype was seen only a few times. The V gene is TRBV10-2, the J gene TRBJ2-3, with 9 positions matching TRBD2. The CDR3 sequence is 19 residues long. Germline V lookup: CDR1 WSHSY, CDR2 SAAADI. V lost 7 bases and J lost 0; bases outside the gene matches: 17. CDR3 sequence: CASTKGSGRRVTSTDTQYF. The DNA for the CDR3 is TGCGCCAGCACTAAGGGAAGCGGGAGGCGGGTCACTAGCACAGATACGCAGTATTTT.

J is TRBJ1-3 and V is TRBV30, with D unclear. The CDR3 is 14 amino acids. Germline lookup yields CDR1 GTSNPN and CDR2 SVGIG (reference sequence). The V end was cut by 0 bases, the J end by 4 bases, with 10 bases between. CDR3 sequence: CAWSVAIIGNTIYF. The CDR3 nucleotides read TGTGCCTGGAGTGTAGCGATAATCGGAAACACCATATATTTT.

This clonotype showed up just a few times. The chain combines TRBV18 with TRBJ2-1, with D perhaps given as TRBD1 or TRBD2 (6 bases each). The V end was cut by 6 bases, the J end by 7 bases, with 16 bases between. Germline values: CDR1 KGHSH, CDR2 LQKENI. The CDR3 spans 14 residues. The CDR3 DNA reads TGTGCCAGCTCTCGGGGGCAGGCCCTGAATGAGCAGTTCTTC. As protein: CASSRGQALNEQFF.

V gene TRBV18 combines with J gene TRBJ2-1; no definite D call. Germline V CDR1 and CDR2: KGHSH, LQKENI. This CDR3 region has 13 residues. Trimming removed 6 bases from V and 10 bases from J, with 16 bases in between. The CDR3 nucleotides read TGTGCCAGCTCTCCAGAGATGTCCGGGGAGCAGTTCTTC. It yields the protein CASSPEMSGEQFF.

This clonotype has only a few counts. J is TRBJ2-7 and V is TRBV12-3 or TRBV12-4; no reliable D call. This CDR3 spans 14 amino acids. V dropped 1 base and J dropped 5 bases, with 12 bases sitting between them. The CDR3 loop reads CASSLVAGAHEQYF. The CDR3 DNA reads TGTGCCAGCAGTTTAGTTGCCGGAGCCCACGAGCAGTACTTC.

The chain is built from TRBV11-2 and TRBJ2-1; D gene uncertain. The CDR3 consists of 15 residues. CDR1 SGHAT and CDR2 FQNNGV come from the germline V gene. V was trimmed by 5 bases and J by 8 bases, leaving 19 bases between them. The CDR3 nucleotides are TGTGCCAGCAGCCTCGGGCCCGACGGGCGCGATGAGCAGTTCTTC. Encoded protein: CASSLGPDGRDEQFF. The full variable domain, with the rest looked up from reference TRBV11-2 and TRBJ2-1, is EAGVAQSPRYKIIEKRQSVAFWCNPISGHATLYWYQQILGQGPKLLIQFQNNGVVDDSQLPKDRFSAERLKGVDSTLKIQPAKLEDSAVYLCASSLGPDGRDEQFFGPGTRLTVL.

This clonotype was seen ten or more times. The V call is TRBV6-1, the J call TRBJ2-1; TRBD2 matches at 10 bases. Unmatched junction bases numbered 11, after V lost 5 bases and J lost 4 bases. CDR1 and CDR2 (germline): MNHNS, SASEGT. This CDR3 has 17 residues. This CDR3 is CASSYSQLAGIYNEQFF. In DNA form, the CDR3 reads TGTGCCAGCAGTTACAGCCAACTAGCGGGGATATACAATGAGCAGTTCTTC.

This clonotype was observed many times. V and J are TRBV27 and TRBJ1-5; D remains ambiguous. CDR1 MNHEY and CDR2 SMNVEV come from the germline V gene (reference sequence). The CDR3 has 14 amino acids. Deletions cut 5 bases from V and 5 bases from J, with 13 bases between. This CDR3 is CASSPDGYDQPQHF. Here the CDR3 DNA reads TGTGCCAGCAGTCCCGACGGTTACGATCAGCCCCAGCATTTT.

This clonotype turned up a few times. The chain links TRBV5-1 to TRBJ2-7, with 8 bases lining up with TRBD1. V was clipped by 0 bases and J by 3 bases; unmatched bases: 8. CDR3 length: 16 amino acids. Germline assignment: CDR1 SGHRS and CDR2 YFSETQ. CDR3 sequence: CASSLVRGQGGYEQYF. DNA of the CDR3: TGCGCCAGCAGCTTGGTCCGCGGACAGGGAGGCTACGAGCAGTACTTC.

A note on this clonotype: An end of the junction differs from the germline gene, which may be a read error. The V and J genes are TRBV9 and TRBJ1-1, with D tentatively TRBD1 (6 bases). The V gene's germline CDR1 is SGDLS and CDR2 YYNGEE. CDR3 length: 11 amino acids. The CDR3 reads CASRRGGQTSF. The CDR3 DNA is TGTGCCAGCAGGAGGGGGGGCCAGACTTCTTTT.

This clonotype appeared a few times. The gene calls are TRBV2 and TRBJ1-3; D ambiguous. CDR1 is SNHLY, CDR2 FYNNEI, per germline. The CDR3 totals 15 residues. V was pared by 5 bases and J by 0 bases, with 11 bases between. The CDR3 protein is CASSSGRGSGNTIYF. The CDR3 nucleotides read TGTGCCAGCAGTTCAGGACGGGGCTCTGGAAACACCATATATTTT. The complete variable domain, with remaining parts taken from reference TRBV2 and TRBJ1-3, reads EPEVTQTPSHQVTQMGQEVILRCVPISNHLYFYWYRQILGQKVEFLVSFYNNEISEKSEIFDDQFSVERPDGSNFTLKIRSTKLEDSAMYFCASSSGRGSGNTIYFGEGSWLTVV.